These 14 T cell receptor beta chains were all obtained from the same sample, sequenced in a study of shared clonotypes between healthy human individuals. Clones were read by immunoSEQ multiplex PCR, and TCRdb kept only the in-frame ones, dropping some. The sample lists about 2.4 million clones; 93% were seen once. The specimen was naive CD4+ T cells from PBMCs. Subset indicated: CD45RA+ positively selected. These receptor sequences come from a man younger than 35 in good health. Some clones in this sample may be carry-over from other donors' samples.

This chain uses TRBV4-1 with TRBJ1-3; no reliable D call. The germline V gene has CDR1 MGHRA and CDR2 YSYEKL. The CDR3 is 15 amino acids. V was trimmed by 0 bases and J by 0 bases, leaving 6 bases between them. The CDR3 region is CASSQEANSGNTIYF. CDR3 in DNA: TGCGCCAGCAGCCAAGAGGCCAACTCTGGAAACACCATATATTTT.

This chain joins TRBV11-2 and TRBJ2-3, with D possibly called TRBD1 or TRBD2 (5 bases each). This CDR3 comprises 15 residues. Trimming stripped 5 bases from V and 9 bases from J, with 21 bases between. Germline loops: CDR1 SGHAT, CDR2 FQNNGV. The DNA for the CDR3 is TGTGCCAGCAGCCAACATACCGGGACCTCGAGGACGCAGTATTTT. It specifies CASSQHTGTSRTQYF.

As to this clone: Different DNA sequences within this sample yield the same CDR3. The J gene is TRBJ1-1, the V gene TRBV5-1; D ambiguous. Germline V gene data show CDR1 as SGHRS and CDR2 as YFSETQ. The CDR3 is made up of 14 amino acids. V shed 1 base and J shed 0 bases, with 7 bases lying between them. Here the CDR3 DNA reads TGCGCCAGCAGCTTGCCCGGATTGAACACTGAAGCTTTCTTT. Amino acid sequence: CASSLPGLNTEAFF.

The chain couples TRBV14 to TRBJ2-2; no firm D call. V was shortened by 1 base and J by 10 bases, with 16 bases between the two germline ends. The CDR3 is 15 amino acids. CDR1 is SGHDN and CDR2 is FVKESK in the germline V gene. CDR3 protein: CASSQVPAGVVELFF. The CDR3 coding sequence is TGTGCCAGCAGCCAAGTCCCAGCCGGAGTGGTGGAGCTGTTTTTT.

The rearrangement joins TRBV29-1 to TRBJ1-4; possible D gene TRBD1, 6 bases. Germline loops: CDR1 SQVTM, CDR2 ANQGSEA. Trimming took 6 bases from V and 11 from J, leaving 19 bases between them. This CDR3 has 13 residues. This CDR3 reads CSVELDRFGKLFF. CDR3 nucleotides: TGCAGCGTGGAGTTGGACAGATTCGGTAAACTGTTTTTT.

The V and J genes are TRBV7-9 and TRBJ2-1; D gene uncertain. Deletions cut 2 bases from V and 0 bases from J, with 11 bases between. The CDR3 covers 16 residues. Per the germline V gene, CDR1 is SEHNR and CDR2 is FQNEAQ (reference sequence). CDR3 DNA: TGTGCCAGCAGCTTACTGGTCGGAAGCTCCTACAATGAGCAGTTCTTC. Protein product: CASSLLVGSSYNEQFF.

This sequence joins TRBV9 and TRBJ2-1, with D maybe TRBD2 (6 bases). V dropped 0 bases and J dropped 7 bases, with 11 bases sitting between them. Germline values: CDR1 SGDLS, CDR2 YYNGEE. This CDR3 contains 14 residues. This CDR3 is CASSVGGVANEQFF. DNA for the CDR3: TGTGCCAGCAGCGTAGGGGGGGTCGCGAATGAGCAGTTCTTC.

This clone was counted once. CDR3 protein: CASKPGLAPYEQYF. Written as DNA, the CDR3 is TGTGCCAGCAAACCGGGACTAGCGCCCTACGAGCAGTACTTC. The V and J genes are TRBV6-5 and TRBJ2-7, with 10 bases lining up with TRBD2. Germline loops: CDR1 MNHEY, CDR2 SVGAGI. The CDR3 covers 14 residues. J lost 2 bases, V lost 7 bases, and 5 bases had no gene match.

CDR3 DNA sequence: TGTGCCAGCTCCGTCCGGGACACTCGATTCACAGATACGCAGTATTTT. It specifies CASSVRDTRFTDTQYF. The V call is TRBV18, the J call TRBJ2-3; D perhaps matches TRBD1 (6 bases). Germline values: CDR1 KGHSH, CDR2 LQKENI. The CDR3 contains 16 residues. The V and J ends lost 6 bases and 2 bases respectively, with 18 bases between them.

V gene TRBV5-1 combines with J gene TRBJ2-2; tentatively, D is TRBD2 (6 bases). This CDR3 region has 15 residues. CDR1 is SGHRS, CDR2 YFSETQ, per germline. With 0 bases removed from V and 8 bases from J, the gap between germline ends came to 14 bases. This chain's CDR3 is CASSLDVLAMGELFF. The CDR3, as DNA: TGCGCCAGCAGCTTGGACGTACTAGCAATGGGGGAGCTGTTTTTT.

As for this clone: The sample has other DNA sequences that encode this CDR3 too. The chain uses TRBV30 and TRBJ2-7; the match to TRBD1 covers 9 bases. The CDR3 contains 13 residues. In germline, CDR1 is GTSNPN, CDR2 SVGIG (reference sequence). V dropped 0 bases and J dropped 4; count of bases not matched to a gene: 1. The CDR3 is CAWSVGQGYEQYF. Written as DNA, the CDR3 is TGTGCCTGGAGTGTCGGACAGGGGTACGAGCAGTACTTC.

Remarks on this clone: Different DNA sequences within this sample yield the same CDR3. V gene TRBV7-3 combines with J gene TRBJ2-5; 14 bases line up with TRBD2. V dropped 2 bases and J dropped 5; count of bases not matched to a gene: 4. Per germline, CDR1 SGHTA and CDR2 FQGTGA. This CDR3 has 16 amino acids. CDR3 sequence reads: CASSLGTSGRGETQYF. The CDR3 nucleotides read TGTGCCAGCAGCTTAGGGACTAGCGGGAGAGGCGAGACCCAGTACTTC.

The rearrangement links TRBV4-3 to TRBJ1-6, with no clear D. CDR3 size: 16 residues. Germline CDR1 is LGHNA and CDR2 is YSLEER. Trimming removed 0 bases from V and 4 bases from J, with 10 bases in between. The CDR3 bases are TGCGCCAGCAGCCAAGACCCAAGGGCTTATAATTCACCCCTCCACTTT. Encoded protein: CASSQDPRAYNSPLHF.

On this clone: Other DNA sequences of this sample code for an identical CDR3. V gene TRBV29-1 combines with J gene TRBJ1-4; D gene uncertain. V was trimmed by 5 bases and J by 8 bases, leaving 12 bases between them. Germline CDR1 and CDR2: SQVTM and ANQGSEA. CDR3 size: 12 residues. CDR3 residues: CSVRRAGEKLFF. The DNA of the CDR3 is TGCAGCGTTCGCCGAGCCGGCGAAAAACTGTTTTTT.